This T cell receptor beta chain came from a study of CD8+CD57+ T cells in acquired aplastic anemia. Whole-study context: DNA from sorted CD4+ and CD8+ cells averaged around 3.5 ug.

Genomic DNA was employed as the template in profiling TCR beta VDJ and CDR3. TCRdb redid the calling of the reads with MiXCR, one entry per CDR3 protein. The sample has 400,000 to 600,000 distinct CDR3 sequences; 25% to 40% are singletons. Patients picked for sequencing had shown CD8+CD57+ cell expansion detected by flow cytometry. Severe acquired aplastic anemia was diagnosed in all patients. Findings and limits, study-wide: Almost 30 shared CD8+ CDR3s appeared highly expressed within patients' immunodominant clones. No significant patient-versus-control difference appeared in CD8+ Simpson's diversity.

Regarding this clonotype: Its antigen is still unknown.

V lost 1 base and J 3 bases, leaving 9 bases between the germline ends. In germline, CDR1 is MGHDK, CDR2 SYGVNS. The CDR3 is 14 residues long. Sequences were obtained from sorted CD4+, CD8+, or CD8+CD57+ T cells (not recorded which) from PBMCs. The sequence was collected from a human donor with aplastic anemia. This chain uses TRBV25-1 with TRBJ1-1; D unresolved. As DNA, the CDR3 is TGTGCCAGCAGTGAATTTGGGAAGCACACTGAAGCTTTCTTT. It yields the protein CASSEFGKHTEAFF. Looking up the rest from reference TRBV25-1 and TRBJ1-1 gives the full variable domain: EADIYQTPRYLVIGTGKKITLECSQTMGHDKMYWYQQDPGMELHLIHYSYGVNSTEKGDLSSESTVSRIRTEHFPLTLESARPSHTSQYLCASSEFGKHTEAFFGQGTRLTVV.